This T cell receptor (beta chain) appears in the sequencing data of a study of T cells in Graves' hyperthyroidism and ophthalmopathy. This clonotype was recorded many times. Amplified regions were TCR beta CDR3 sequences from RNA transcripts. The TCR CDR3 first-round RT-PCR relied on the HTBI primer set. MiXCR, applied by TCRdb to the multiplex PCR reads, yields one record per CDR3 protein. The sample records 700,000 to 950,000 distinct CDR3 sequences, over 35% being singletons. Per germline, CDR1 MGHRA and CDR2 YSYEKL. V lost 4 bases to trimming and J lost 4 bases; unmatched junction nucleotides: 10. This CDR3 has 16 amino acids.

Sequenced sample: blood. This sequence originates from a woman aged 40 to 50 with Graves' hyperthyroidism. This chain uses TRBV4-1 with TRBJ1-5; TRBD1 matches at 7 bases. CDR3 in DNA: TGCGCCAGCAGCCGTCTACCGGGACAGTCAAATCAGCCCCAGCATTTT. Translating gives CASSRLPGQSNQPQHF.